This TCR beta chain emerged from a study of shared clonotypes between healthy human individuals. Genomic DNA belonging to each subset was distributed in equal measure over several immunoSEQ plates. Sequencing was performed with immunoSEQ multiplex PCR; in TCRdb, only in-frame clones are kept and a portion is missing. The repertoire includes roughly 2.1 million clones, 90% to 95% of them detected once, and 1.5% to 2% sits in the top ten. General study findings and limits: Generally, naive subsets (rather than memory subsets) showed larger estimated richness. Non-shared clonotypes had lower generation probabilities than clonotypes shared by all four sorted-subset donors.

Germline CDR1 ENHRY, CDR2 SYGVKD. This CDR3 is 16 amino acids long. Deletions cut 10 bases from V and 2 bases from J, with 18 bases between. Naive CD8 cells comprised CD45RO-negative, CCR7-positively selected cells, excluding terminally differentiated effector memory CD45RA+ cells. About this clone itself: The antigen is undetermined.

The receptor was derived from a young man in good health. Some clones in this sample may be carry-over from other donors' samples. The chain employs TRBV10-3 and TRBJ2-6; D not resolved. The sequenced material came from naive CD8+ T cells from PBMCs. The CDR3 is CATTTPQATGANVLTF. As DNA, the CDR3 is TGTGCCACCACGACCCCCCAAGCTACTGGGGCCAACGTCCTGACTTTC.